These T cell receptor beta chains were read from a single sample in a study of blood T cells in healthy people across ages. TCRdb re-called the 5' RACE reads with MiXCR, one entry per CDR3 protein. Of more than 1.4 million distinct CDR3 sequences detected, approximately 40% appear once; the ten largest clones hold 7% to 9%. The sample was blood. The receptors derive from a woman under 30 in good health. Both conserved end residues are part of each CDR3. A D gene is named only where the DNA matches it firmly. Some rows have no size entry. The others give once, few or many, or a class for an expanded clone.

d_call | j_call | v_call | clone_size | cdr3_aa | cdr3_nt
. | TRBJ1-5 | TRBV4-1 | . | CASSRERQSNQPQHF | TGCGCCAGCAGCCGAGAGAGACAGAGCAATCAGCCCCAGCATTTT
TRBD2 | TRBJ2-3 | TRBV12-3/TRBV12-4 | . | CAITTRLAGVGDTQYF | TGTGCCATTACAACTCGACTAGCGGGAGTAGGGGATACGCAGTATTTT
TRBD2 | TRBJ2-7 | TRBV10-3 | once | CAIRASGGKSYNEQYF | TGTGCCATCAGAGCTAGCGGGGGAAAGTCCTACAATGAGCAGTACTTC
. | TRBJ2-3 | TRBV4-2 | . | CASSQELGTQDTQYF | TGTGCCAGCAGCCAAGAGCTAGGGACTCAGGATACGCAGTATTTT
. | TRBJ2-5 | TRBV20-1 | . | CSARNSKGKETQYF | TGCAGTGCTAGGAATAGTAAAGGGAAAGAGACCCAGTACTTC
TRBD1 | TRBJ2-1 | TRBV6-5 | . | CASKTGGFYNEQFF | TGTGCCAGCAAAACAGGGGGGTTCTACAATGAGCAGTTCTTC
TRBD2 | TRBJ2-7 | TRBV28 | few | CASSFSSAGGLLEQYF | TGTGCCAGCAGTTTCTCATCCGCGGGGGGGTTACTCGAGCAGTACTTC
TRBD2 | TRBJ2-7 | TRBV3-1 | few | CASTGGASGYEQYF | TGTGCCAGCACCGGGGGGGCTAGCGGCTACGAGCAGTACTTC
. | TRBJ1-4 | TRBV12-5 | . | CASGLSVGATNEKLFF | TGTGCTAGTGGTTTGTCCGTGGGGGCAACTAATGAAAAACTGTTTTTT
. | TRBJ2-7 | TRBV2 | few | CASSGVSFRHRDYEQYF | TGTGCCAGCAGTGGGGTTTCATTTCGGCATAGGGACTACGAGCAGTACTTC
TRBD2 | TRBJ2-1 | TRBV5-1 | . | CASSRGRVEEQFF | TGCGCCAGCAGCCGGGGGAGGGTGGAGGAGCAGTTCTTC
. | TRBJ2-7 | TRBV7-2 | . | CASSNRTLTYEQYF | TGTGCCAGCAGCAACAGGACGTTAACCTACGAGCAGTACTTC
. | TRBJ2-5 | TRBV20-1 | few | CSARDDPVETQYF | TGCAGTGCTAGAGACGACCCTGTGGAGACCCAGTACTTC
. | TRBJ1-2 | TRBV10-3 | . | CAISEDSLGYGYTF | TGTGCCATCAGTGAGGACTCCCTTGGCTATGGCTACACCTTC
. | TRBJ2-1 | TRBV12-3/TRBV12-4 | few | CASSSPAEGGNNEQFF | TGTGCCAGCAGTTCCCCAGCGGAGGGGGGTAACAATGAGCAGTTCTTC
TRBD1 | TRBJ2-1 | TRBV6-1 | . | CASVGPGQGPYNEQFF | TGTGCCAGCGTAGGCCCTGGACAGGGGCCCTACAATGAGCAGTTCTTC
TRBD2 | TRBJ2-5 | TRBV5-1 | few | CASSLVSGGQETQYF | TGCGCCAGCAGCTTGGTCAGCGGGGGGCAAGAGACCCAGTACTTC
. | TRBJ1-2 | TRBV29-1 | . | CSVEDTGNRNYGYTF | TGCAGCGTTGAAGATACTGGGAACCGTAACTATGGCTACACCTTC
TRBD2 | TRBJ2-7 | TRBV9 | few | CASSVVPSSGRTYEQYF | TGTGCCAGCAGCGTAGTCCCCTCTAGCGGGAGGACCTACGAGCAGTACTTC
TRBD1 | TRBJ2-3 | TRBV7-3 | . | CASSSRPDRGSTDTQYF | TGTGCCAGCAGCTCCCGCCCAGACAGGGGATCCACAGATACGCAGTATTTT
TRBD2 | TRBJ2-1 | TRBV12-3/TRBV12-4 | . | CAGSHQTSGLYNEQFF | TGTGCCGGCAGTCACCAGACTAGCGGTTTGTACAATGAGCAGTTCTTC
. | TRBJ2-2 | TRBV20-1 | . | CSALTTSLGTGELFF | TGCAGTGCCTTGACTACGTCGTTGGGCACCGGGGAGCTGTTTTTT
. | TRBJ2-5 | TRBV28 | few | CASSPGQGFQETQYF | TGTGCCAGCAGTCCCGGGCAGGGATTTCAAGAGACCCAGTACTTC
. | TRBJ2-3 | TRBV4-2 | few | CASSQVRLLTEHTQYF | TGTGCCAGCAGCCAAGTCCGTTTACTGACTGAGCATACGCAGTATTTT
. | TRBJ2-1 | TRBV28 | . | CASSSDREGGNEQFF | TGTGCCAGCAGTTCGGACAGGGAGGGTGGGAATGAGCAGTTCTTC
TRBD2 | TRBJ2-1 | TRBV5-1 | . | CASSLGLAGTASGNEQFF | TGCGCCAGCAGCTTGGGACTAGCGGGGACGGCCTCCGGCAATGAGCAGTTCTTC
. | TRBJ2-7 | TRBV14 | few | CASSVKSWGRDEQYF | TGTGCCAGCTCCGTAAAGTCATGGGGGCGGGACGAGCAGTACTTC
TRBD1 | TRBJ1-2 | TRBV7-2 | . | CASSSGQVLGYTF | TGTGCCAGCAGCTCCGGACAGGTCCTGGGCTACACCTTC
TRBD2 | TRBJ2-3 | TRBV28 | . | CASSHSAGADTQYF | TGTGCCAGCAGTCACTCGGCGGGAGCAGATACGCAGTATTTT
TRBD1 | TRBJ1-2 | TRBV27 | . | CASNPGQPNYGYTF | TGTGCCAGCAACCCGGGACAGCCGAACTATGGCTACACCTTC
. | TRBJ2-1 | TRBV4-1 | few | CASTTRGDFSYIPYNEQFF | TGCGCCAGCACGACTAGGGGGGATTTTAGCTATATACCCTACAATGAGCAGTTCTTC
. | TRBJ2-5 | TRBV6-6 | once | CASSYSVGVSDNEQYF | TGTGCCAGCAGTTACTCAGTGGGGGTGAGCGACAATGAGCAGTACTTC
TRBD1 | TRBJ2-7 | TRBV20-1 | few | CSARKETGGLIEQYF | TGCAGTGCTAGAAAAGAGACAGGGGGCCTTATCGAGCAGTACTTC
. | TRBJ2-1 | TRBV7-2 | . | CASSQLGKSSYNEQFF | TGTGCCAGCAGCCAACTCGGGAAGAGCTCCTACAATGAGCAGTTCTTC
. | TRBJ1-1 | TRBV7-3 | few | CASSLMDGPNTEAFF | TGTGCCAGCAGCTTAATGGACGGTCCAAACACTGAAGCTTTCTTT
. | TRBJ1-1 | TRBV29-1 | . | CSAQEGRVNTEAFF | TGCAGCGCCCAAGAGGGTAGGGTGAACACTGAAGCTTTCTTT
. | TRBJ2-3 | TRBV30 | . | CASQGRNTDTQYF | TGTGCCTCACAGGGACGGAACACAGATACGCAGTATTTT
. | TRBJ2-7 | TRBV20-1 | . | CSARVARGYEQYF | TGCAGTGCTAGAGTAGCGAGAGGTTACGAGCAGTACTTC
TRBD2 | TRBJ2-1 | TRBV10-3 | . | CAISESVGGRLYNEQFF | TGTGCCATCAGTGAGTCGGTGGGCGGGAGGCTCTACAATGAGCAGTTCTTC
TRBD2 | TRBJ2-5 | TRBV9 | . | CASSVGVNSGGAETQYF | TGTGCCAGCAGCGTAGGCGTTAATAGCGGGGGAGCAGAGACCCAGTACTTC
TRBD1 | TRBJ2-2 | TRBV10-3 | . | CAITGQGGYTGELFF | TGTGCCATCACCGGACAGGGCGGATACACCGGGGAGCTGTTTTTT
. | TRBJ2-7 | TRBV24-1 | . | CATSDRAPERDEQYF | TGTGCCACCAGTGACCGGGCACCCGAGAGAGACGAGCAGTACTTC
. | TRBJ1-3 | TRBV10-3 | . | CAIRDTPGLRNTIYF | TGTGCCATCAGGGATACCCCGGGACTCCGAAACACCATATATTTT